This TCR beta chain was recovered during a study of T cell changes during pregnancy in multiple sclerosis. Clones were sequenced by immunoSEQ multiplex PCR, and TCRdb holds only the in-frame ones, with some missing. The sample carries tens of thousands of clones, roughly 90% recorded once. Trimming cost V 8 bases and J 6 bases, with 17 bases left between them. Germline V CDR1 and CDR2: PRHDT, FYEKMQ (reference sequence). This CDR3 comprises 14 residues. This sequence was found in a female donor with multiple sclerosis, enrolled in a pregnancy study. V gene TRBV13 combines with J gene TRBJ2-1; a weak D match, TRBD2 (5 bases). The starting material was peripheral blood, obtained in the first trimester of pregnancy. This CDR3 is CASSWTGYVNEQFF. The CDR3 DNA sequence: TGTGCCAGCTCCTGGACGGGGTACGTCAATGAGCAGTTCTTC.